These 22 T cell receptor beta chains originate from one sample sequenced in a study of blood T cells in healthy people across ages. It was with a sample-barcoded 5' primer and a J-beta primer mix that a second PCR of about 6 to 11 cycles was run. TCRdb ran MiXCR on the 5' RACE reads and lists one entry per CDR3 protein. Here the sample spans 850,000 to 1,000,000 distinct CDR3 sequences, 48% being singletons. The sequenced sample was blood. All receptors derive from a man younger than 45 in good health.

This clonotype has just one count. This rearrangement joins TRBV25-1 to TRBJ2-7, with D hard to call. Trimming removed 5 bases at V and 2 bases at J, with 7 bases between. The CDR3 is 12 residues long. CDR1 MGHDK and CDR2 SYGVNS come from the germline V gene. The CDR3 spells CASSNRTYEQYF. CDR3 nucleotide sequence: TGTGCCAGCAGTAACCGCACCTACGAGCAGTACTTC.

The V gene is TRBV7-3, the J gene TRBJ2-1, with a possible D match to TRBD1 (5 bases). The ends were cut back, 0 bases at V and 15 bases at J, with 15 bases in the middle. The germline CDR1 and CDR2 sequences are SGHTA and FQGTGA. The CDR3 is 13 residues long. The CDR3 sequence: CASSLTNQGIAFF. Written as DNA, the CDR3 is TGTGCCAGCAGCTTAACAAATCAGGGTATCGCGTTCTTC.

The V call is TRBV7-9, the J call TRBJ2-5; TRBD1 is a possible D gene (6 bases). Deletions cut 4 bases from V and 4 bases from J, with 16 bases between. The CDR3 consists of 15 residues. CDR1 and CDR2 from the germline V gene are SEHNR and FQNEAQ (reference sequence). The CDR3 bases are TGTGCCAGCAGCTCAACCCCCAGACAGGCAGAGACCCAGTACTTC. Protein sequence: CASSSTPRQAETQYF.

The genes are TRBV12-3 or TRBV12-4 and TRBJ2-3; TRBD2 matches at 7 bases. CDR3 length: 12 residues. Germline trimming cut 11 bases from V and 1 base from J; bases unmatched to any gene: 3. CDR3 sequence (DNA): TGTGCCCGACGGGAGGGCACAGATACGCAGTATTTT. This encodes CARREGTDTQYF.

V is TRBV6-1 and J is TRBJ2-6; 9 bases are shared with TRBD1. V lost 4 bases to trimming and J lost 3 bases; unmatched junction nucleotides: 10. This CDR3 spans 18 amino acids. Germline CDR1 reads MNHNS; CDR2 reads SASEGT. The CDR3 bases are TGTGCCAGCAGTGGGACAGGGGAAATTTCTCATGGGGCCAACGTCCTGACTTTC. Its protein product is CASSGTGEISHGANVLTF.

The table lists this clonotype with a few counts. V and J are TRBV6-1 and TRBJ2-7; the match to TRBD2 covers 10 bases. This CDR3 has 15 residues. The J segment lost 0 bases and the V segment lost 3 bases, leaving 2 bases of the junction unmatched. Germline CDR1 and CDR2: MNHNS and SASEGT. CDR3 sequence reads: CASSEGLARSYEQYF. The CDR3 nucleotides are TGTGCCAGCAGTGAGGGACTAGCGCGCTCCTACGAGCAGTACTTC.

The chain recombines TRBV28 with TRBJ2-5; the D gene is possibly TRBD1 (5 bases). V was pared by 5 bases and J by 1 base, with 8 bases between. The CDR3 is 13 residues long. Germline CDR1 is MDHEN and CDR2 is SYDVKM. The DNA for the CDR3 is TGTGCCAGCAGTGATGGGGCCCAAGAGACCCAGTACTTC. Its protein is CASSDGAQETQYF.

The J gene is TRBJ2-1, the V gene TRBV6-1; TRBD1 agrees at 11 bases. Germline loops: CDR1 MNHNS, CDR2 SASEGT. The ends lost 6 bases at V and 7 bases at J; junction bases unmatched: 11. The CDR3 covers 16 residues. The CDR3 DNA follows: TGTGCCAGCAGCCTTGAAAGGACAGGGGGCCGGAATGAGCAGTTCTTC. This codes for CASSLERTGGRNEQFF.

This clonotype came up once. The V gene is TRBV18, the J gene TRBJ2-5, with D possibly being TRBD1 (5 bases). V was clipped by 3 bases and J by 1 base, with 18 bases between them. Germline lookup yields CDR1 KGHSH and CDR2 LQKENI. This CDR3 has 17 residues. CDR3 loop: CASSPLQAPAIQETQYF. The CDR3 nucleotides read TGTGCCAGCTCACCGTTACAGGCCCCAGCTATCCAAGAGACCCAGTACTTC. Full variable domain (outside the CDR3, taken from reference TRBV18 and TRBJ2-5): NAGVMQNPRHLVRRRGQEARLRCSPMKGHSHVYWYRQLPEEGLKFMVYLQKENIIDESGMPKERFSAEFPKEGPSILRIQQVVRGDSAAYFCASSPLQAPAIQETQYFGPGTRLLVL.

In this sample, this clonotype turned up once. The genes are TRBV7-9 and TRBJ1-1; D is possibly TRBD1 (6 bases). The germline V and J ends were trimmed by 5 bases and 1 base, with 14 bases remaining between them. The CDR3 has 15 residues. CDR1 is SEHNR and CDR2 is FQNEAQ in the germline V gene (reference sequence). The CDR3 is CASSRTGGQNTEAFF. DNA for the CDR3: TGTGCCAGCAGCCGGACGGGGGGGCAGAACACTGAAGCTTTCTTT.

This clonotype was seen only a few times. In DNA form, the CDR3 reads TGCAGCGCCAGGTCCCCGAACACCGGGGAGCTGTTTTTT. It codes for CSARSPNTGELFF. The chain has TRBV29-1 and TRBJ2-2; D is uncertain. The CDR3 consists of 13 residues. Trimming left V 7 bases short and J 0 bases short, with 9 bases between. Looked up from germline, CDR1 is SQVTM and CDR2 is ANQGSEA.

The CDR3 nucleotides read TGTGCCAGCAGTGAAAGGGCTAGCGGGCGCACAGATACGCAGTATTTT. Translation gives CASSERASGRTDTQYF. The rearrangement links TRBV2 to TRBJ2-3, with 8 nucleotides matching TRBD2. In germline, CDR1 is SNHLY, CDR2 FYNNEI. The V segment lost 2 bases and the J segment 1 base; nucleotides outside the gene matches: 5. The CDR3 spans 16 residues.

This clonotype was observed a handful of times. The chain is built from TRBV21-1 and TRBJ2-3. TRBV21-1 is a pseudogene locus. This CDR3 contains 11 residues. This CDR3 is CARNYTDTQYF. The CDR3 region has the DNA TGTGCCAGGAACTACACAGATACGCAGTATTTT.

This clonotype was counted between two and nine times. The chain joins TRBV6-5 to TRBJ2-5; possible D gene TRBD1, 5 bases. This CDR3 has 13 amino acids. With 6 bases removed from V and 4 bases from J, the gap between germline ends came to 12 bases. Germline V gene data show CDR1 as MNHEY and CDR2 as SVGAGI. CDR3 nucleotides: TGTGCCAGCAGGGGGCCTCCCCCAGAGACCCAGTACTTC. Translation gives CASRGPPPETQYF.

This chain links TRBV20-1 with TRBJ2-4; D gene uncertain. The CDR3 contains 15 residues. Trimming pared 4 bases from V and 0 bases from J, leaving 13 bases between. Germline loops: CDR1 DFQATT, CDR2 SNEGSKA (reference sequence). Here the CDR3 reads CSAIDVTLAKNIQYF. The CDR3 DNA follows: TGCAGTGCTATAGATGTTACTCTAGCCAAAAACATTCAGTACTTC.

This clonotype has a handful of counts. The chain links TRBV20-1 to TRBJ2-3; no reliable D call. Trimming shortened V by 0 bases and J by 6 bases, and 7 bases separated the two germline ends. The CDR3 extends over 12 amino acids. The germline V gene has CDR1 DFQATT and CDR2 SNEGSKA (reference sequence). DNA for the CDR3: TGCAGTGCTAGAGATGGGCCCGATACGCAGTATTTT. Translating it yields CSARDGPDTQYF.

This clonotype was picked up a small number of times. The chain couples TRBV6-2 or TRBV6-3 to TRBJ2-5; D unresolved. The CDR3 consists of 12 residues. Germline CDR1 and CDR2: MNHEY and SVGEGT. Trimming removed 2 bases at V and 5 bases at J, with 6 bases between. The CDR3 protein is CASSYPQETQYF. The CDR3 bases are TGTGCCAGCAGTTACCCTCAGGAGACCCAGTACTTC.

This clonotype showed up just a few times. The chain joins TRBV29-1 to TRBJ1-4, with no clear D. This CDR3 is built from 13 residues. Trimming cost V 0 bases and J 7 bases, with 9 bases left between them. Per germline, CDR1 SQVTM and CDR2 ANQGSEA. The CDR3 region has the DNA TGCAGCGTTGAAGAGGGCGCGGGTGAAAAACTGTTTTTT. The encoded protein is CSVEEGAGEKLFF.

The chain has TRBV12-3 or TRBV12-4 and TRBJ2-3, with TRBD1 as a possible D gene (6 bases). V lost 6 bases to trimming and J lost 4 bases, with 11 bases between them. The CDR3 sequence is 13 residues long. The DNA of the CDR3 is TGTGCCAGCAGGCCGGGACAATCAGATACGCAGTATTTT. Translation gives CASRPGQSDTQYF.

This clonotype showed up just a few times. The gene calls are TRBV3-1 and TRBJ2-1; 8 nucleotides match TRBD1. V dropped 4 bases and J dropped 5; count of bases not matched to a gene: 4. The CDR3 length is 14 residues. In germline, CDR1 is LGHDT, CDR2 YNNKEL (reference sequence). As DNA, the CDR3 is TGTGCCAGCAGCCCGACAGGGGCGAACAATGAGCAGTTCTTC. As protein: CASSPTGANNEQFF.

The chain couples TRBV10-3 to TRBJ1-1; no reliable D call. Germline CDR1 is ENHRY and CDR2 is SYGVKD. There are 12 residues in the CDR3. Trimming stripped 8 bases from V and 1 base from J, with 8 bases between. CDR3 amino acids: CAIETENTEAFF. CDR3 coding DNA: TGTGCCATCGAGACGGAGAACACTGAAGCTTTCTTT.

In regard to this clonotype: A much larger clonotype is one base distant, so this may be a read error. This chain connects TRBV6-5 to TRBJ1-2; no firm D call. Trimming shortened V by 11 bases and J by 8 bases, and 15 bases separated the two germline ends. Germline-derived CDR1 and CDR2 are MNHEY and SVGAGI. The CDR3 totals 11 residues. The CDR3 DNA follows: TGTGCCTGCGGTACGGGCGGCGGCTACACCTTC. Translating it yields CACGTGGGYTF.